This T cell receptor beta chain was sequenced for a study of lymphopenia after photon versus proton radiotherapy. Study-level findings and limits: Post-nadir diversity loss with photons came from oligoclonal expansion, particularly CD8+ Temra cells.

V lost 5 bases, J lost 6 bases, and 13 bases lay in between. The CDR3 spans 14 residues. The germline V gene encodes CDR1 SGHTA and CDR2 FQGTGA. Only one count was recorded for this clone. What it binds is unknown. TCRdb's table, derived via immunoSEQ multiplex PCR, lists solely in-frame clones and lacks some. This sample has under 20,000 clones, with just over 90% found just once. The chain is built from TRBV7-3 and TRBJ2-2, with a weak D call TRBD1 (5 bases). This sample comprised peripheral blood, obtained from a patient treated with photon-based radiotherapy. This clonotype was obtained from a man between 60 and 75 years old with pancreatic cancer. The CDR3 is CASSLSRASGELFF. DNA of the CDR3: TGTGCCAGCAGCCTAAGCAGGGCGTCCGGGGAGCTGTTTTTT.